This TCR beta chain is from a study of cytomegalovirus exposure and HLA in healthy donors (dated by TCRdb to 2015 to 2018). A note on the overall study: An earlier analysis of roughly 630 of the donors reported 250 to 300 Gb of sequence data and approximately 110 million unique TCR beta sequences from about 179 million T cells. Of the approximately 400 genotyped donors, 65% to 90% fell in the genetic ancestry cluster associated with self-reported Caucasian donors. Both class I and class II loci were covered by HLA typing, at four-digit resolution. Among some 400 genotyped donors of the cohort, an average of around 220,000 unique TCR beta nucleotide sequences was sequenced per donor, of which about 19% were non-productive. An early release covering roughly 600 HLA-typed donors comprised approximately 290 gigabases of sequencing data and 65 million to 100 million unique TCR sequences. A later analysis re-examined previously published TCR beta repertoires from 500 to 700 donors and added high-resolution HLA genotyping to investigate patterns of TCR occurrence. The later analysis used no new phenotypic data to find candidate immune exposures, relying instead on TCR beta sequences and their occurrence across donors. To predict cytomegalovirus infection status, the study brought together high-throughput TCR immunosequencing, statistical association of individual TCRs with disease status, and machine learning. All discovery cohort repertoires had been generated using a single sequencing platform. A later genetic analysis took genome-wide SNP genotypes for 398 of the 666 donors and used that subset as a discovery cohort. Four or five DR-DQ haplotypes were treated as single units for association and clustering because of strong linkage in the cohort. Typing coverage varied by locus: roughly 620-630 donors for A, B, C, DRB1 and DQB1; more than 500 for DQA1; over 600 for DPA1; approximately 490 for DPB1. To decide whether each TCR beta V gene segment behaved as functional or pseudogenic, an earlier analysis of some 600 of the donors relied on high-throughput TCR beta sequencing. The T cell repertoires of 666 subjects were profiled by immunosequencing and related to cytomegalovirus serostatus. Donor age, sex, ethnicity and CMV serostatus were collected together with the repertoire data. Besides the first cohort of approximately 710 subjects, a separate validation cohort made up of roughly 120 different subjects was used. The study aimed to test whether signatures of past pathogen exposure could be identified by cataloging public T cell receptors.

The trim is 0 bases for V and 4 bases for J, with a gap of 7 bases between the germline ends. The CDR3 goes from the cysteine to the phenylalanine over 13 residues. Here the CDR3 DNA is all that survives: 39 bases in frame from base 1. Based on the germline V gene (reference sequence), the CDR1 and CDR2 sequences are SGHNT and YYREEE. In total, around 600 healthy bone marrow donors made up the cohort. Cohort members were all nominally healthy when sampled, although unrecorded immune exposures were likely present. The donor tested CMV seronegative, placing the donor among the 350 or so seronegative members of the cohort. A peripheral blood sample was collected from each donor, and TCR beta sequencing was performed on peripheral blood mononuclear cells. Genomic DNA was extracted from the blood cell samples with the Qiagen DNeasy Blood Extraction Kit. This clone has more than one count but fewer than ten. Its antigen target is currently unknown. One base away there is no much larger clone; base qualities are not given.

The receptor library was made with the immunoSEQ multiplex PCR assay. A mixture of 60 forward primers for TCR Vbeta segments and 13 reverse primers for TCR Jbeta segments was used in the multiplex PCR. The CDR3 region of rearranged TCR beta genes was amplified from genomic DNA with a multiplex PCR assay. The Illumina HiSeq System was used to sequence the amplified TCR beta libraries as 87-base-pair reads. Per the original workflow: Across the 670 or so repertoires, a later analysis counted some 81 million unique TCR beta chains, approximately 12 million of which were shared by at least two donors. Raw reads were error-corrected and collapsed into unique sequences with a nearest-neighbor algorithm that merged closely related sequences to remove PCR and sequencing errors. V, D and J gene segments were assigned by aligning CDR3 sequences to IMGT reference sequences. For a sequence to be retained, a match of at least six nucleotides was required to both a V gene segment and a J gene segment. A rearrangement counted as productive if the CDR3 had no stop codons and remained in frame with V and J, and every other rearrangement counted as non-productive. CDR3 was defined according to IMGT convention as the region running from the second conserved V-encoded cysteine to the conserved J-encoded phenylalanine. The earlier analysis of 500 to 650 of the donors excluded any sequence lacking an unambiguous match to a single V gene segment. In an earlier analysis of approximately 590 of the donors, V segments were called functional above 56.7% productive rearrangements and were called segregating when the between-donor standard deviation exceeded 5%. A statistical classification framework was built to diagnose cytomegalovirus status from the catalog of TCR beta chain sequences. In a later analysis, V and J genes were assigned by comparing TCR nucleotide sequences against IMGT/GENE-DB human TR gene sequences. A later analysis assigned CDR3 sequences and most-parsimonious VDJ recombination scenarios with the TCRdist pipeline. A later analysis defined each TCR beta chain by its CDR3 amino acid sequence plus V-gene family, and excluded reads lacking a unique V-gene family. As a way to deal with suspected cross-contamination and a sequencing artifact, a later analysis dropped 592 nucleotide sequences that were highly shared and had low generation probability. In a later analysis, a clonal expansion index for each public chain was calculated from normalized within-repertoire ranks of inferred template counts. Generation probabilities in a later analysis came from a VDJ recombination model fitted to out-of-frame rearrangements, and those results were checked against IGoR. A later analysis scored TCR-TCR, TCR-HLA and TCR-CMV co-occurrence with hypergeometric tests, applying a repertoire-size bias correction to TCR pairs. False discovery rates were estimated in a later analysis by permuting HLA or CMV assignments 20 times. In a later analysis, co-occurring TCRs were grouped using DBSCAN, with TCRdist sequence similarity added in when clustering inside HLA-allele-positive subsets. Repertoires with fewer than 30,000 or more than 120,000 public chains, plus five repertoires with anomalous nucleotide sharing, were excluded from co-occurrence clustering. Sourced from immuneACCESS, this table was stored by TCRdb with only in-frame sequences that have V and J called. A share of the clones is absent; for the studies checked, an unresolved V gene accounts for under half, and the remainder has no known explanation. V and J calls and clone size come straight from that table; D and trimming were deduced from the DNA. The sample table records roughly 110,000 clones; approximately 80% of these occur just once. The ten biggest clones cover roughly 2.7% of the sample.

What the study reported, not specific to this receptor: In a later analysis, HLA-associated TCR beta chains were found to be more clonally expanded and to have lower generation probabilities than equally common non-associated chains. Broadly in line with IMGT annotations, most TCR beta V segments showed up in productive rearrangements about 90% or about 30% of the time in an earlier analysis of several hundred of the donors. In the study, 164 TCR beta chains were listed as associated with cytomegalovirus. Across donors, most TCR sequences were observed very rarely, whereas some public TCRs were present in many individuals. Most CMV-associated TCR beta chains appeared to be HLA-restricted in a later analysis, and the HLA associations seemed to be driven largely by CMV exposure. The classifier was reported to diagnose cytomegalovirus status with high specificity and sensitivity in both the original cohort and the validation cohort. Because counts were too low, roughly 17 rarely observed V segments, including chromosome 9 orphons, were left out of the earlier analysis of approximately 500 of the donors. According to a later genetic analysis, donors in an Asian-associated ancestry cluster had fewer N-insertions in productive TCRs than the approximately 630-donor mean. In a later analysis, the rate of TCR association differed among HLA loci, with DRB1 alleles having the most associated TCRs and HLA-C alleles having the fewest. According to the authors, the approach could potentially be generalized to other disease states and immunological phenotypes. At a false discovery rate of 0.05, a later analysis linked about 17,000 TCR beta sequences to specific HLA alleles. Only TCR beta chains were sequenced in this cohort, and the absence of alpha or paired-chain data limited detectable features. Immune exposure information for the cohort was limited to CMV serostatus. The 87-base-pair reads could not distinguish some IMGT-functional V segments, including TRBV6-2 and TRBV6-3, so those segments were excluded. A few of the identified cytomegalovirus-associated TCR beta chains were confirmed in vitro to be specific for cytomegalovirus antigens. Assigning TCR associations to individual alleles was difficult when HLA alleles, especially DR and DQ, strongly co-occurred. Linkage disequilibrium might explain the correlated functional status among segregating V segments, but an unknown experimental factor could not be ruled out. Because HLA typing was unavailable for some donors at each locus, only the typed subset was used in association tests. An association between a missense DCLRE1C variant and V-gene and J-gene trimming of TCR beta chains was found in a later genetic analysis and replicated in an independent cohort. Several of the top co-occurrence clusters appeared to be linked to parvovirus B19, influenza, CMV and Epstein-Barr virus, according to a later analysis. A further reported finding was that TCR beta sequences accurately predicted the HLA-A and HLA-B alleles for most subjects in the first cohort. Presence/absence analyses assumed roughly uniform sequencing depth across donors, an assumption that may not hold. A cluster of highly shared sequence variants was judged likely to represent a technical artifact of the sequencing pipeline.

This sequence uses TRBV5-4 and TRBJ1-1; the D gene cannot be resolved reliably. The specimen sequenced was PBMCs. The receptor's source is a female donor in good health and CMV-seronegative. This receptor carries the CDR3 CASSLGVGTEAFF. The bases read TGTGCCAGCAGCTTGGGAGTTGGCACTGAAGCTTTCTTT.